Many counts were recorded for the clone carrying this T cell receptor beta chain. As an off-target read in a library built for alpha chains, this beta chain has a frequency of little significance. TCRdb passed the 5' RACE reads through MiXCR, listing each CDR3 protein once. Of about 6,900 distinct CDR3 sequences listed, 4.5% to 7% are singletons. Germline V gives CDR1 GTSNPN, CDR2 SVGIG (reference sequence). Trimming stripped 2 bases from V and 4 bases from J, with 12 bases between. The CDR3 is 13 residues long. This record comes from a study of spatial heterogeneity in lung cancer. As for time point: sample taken at primary tumor resection. Researchers sequenced whole RNA taken from tumor, nontumor lung or frozen PBMC without sorting. The donor population consisted of just over 70 patients with untreated, early-stage non-small cell lung cancer.

Sequenced material: normal lung tissue next to the tumor, taken at surgery. The receptor comes from a female donor with early-stage non-small cell lung cancer. This chain uses TRBV30 with TRBJ2-7; D is unresolved. The DNA for the CDR3 is TGTGCCTGGAGTCCCAACCACCAGTACGAGCAGTACTTC. It encodes CAWSPNHQYEQYF.